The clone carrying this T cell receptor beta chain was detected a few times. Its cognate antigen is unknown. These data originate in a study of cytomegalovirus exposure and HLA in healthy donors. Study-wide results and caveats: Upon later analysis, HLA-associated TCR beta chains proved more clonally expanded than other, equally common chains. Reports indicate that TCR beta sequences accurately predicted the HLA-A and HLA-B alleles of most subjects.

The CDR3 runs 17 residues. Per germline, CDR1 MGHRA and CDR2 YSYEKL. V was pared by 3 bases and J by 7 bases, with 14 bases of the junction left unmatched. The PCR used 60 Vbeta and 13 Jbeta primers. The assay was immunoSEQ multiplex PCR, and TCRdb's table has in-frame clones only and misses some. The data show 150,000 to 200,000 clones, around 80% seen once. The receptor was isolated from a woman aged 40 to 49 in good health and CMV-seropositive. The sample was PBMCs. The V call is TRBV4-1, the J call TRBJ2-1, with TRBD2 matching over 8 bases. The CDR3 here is CASSHGLAAREDNEQFF. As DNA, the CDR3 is TGCGCCAGCAGCCACGGACTAGCAGCCCGTGAGGATAATGAGCAGTTCTTC.